This record covers a single T cell receptor (beta chain). The antigen it binds to is not known. No much larger clone exists at a distance of one base, and base qualities are not known. The sample comes from a study of control samples from healthy donors and cancer patients (dated by TCRdb to about 2020). The CDR3 measures 13 amino acids from cysteine to phenylalanine. Just the 39-base CDR3 DNA is kept, in frame starting at base 1. Unmatched junction bases come to 3, with V trimmed by 8 bases and J by 4 bases. The germline V gene yields SNHLY for CDR1 and FYNNEI for CDR2. The library was prepared using the immunoSEQ multiplex PCR assay. TCRdb provides this immuneACCESS table in a form limited to in-frame rearrangements. Some clones are lacking; in checked studies, under half of them reflect an unresolved V gene, and why the rest are absent is not known. The sample yields 150,000 to 200,000 clones; about 90% were counted once. The ten largest clones add up to 9.5% to 15% of the sample.

The chain is assembled from TRBV2 and TRBJ2-1; TRBD2 aligns with 9 central bases. Sequences were obtained from blood. This clonotype was sampled from a man between 25 and 39 years old in good health. The bases are TGTGCCAGCGTCCTAGCGGGGTACAATGAGCAGTTCTTC. Its translation is CASVLAGYNEQFF.